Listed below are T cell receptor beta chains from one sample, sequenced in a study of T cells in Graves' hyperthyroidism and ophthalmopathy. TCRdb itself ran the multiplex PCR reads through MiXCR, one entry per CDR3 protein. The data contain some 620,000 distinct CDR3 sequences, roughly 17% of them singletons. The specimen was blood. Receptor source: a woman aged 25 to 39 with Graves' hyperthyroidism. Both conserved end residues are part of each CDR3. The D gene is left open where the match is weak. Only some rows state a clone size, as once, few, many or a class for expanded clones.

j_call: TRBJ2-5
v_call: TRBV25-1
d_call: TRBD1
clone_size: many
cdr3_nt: TGTGCCAGCAGTGAGTCTGGGGCAGGGGGATCTCAAGAGACCCAGTACTTC
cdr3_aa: CASSESGAGGSQETQYF

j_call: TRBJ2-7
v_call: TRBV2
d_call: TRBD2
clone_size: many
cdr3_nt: TGTGCCAGCATGCGGGGGGTGCCAACTCTCTCCTACGAGCAGTACTTC
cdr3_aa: CASMRGVPTLSYEQYF

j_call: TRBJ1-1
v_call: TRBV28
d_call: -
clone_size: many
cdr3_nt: TGTGCCAGCAGTCCCCCCTACAGGGACACTGAAGCTTTCTTT
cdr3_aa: CASSPPYRDTEAFF

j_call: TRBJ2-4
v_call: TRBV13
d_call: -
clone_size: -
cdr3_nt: TGTGCCAGCAGCTTAACAGGGCTAGCCAAAAACATTCAGTACTTC
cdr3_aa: CASSLTGLAKNIQYF

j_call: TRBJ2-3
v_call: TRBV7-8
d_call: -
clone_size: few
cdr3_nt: TGTGCCAGCAGCTCCGTCCCCCGGGACACGGCGCCCACGAGCACAGATACGCAGTATTTT
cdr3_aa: CASSSVPRDTAPTSTDTQYF

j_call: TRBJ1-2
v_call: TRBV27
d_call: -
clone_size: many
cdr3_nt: TGTGCCAGCAGTTTTTCGGGAGATAACTATGGCTACACCTTC
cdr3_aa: CASSFSGDNYGYTF

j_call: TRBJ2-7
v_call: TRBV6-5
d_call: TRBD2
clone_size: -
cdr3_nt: TGTGCCAGCAGTTTAGCGGGGCGCTCCTACGGGCAGTACTTC
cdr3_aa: CASSLAGRSYGQYF

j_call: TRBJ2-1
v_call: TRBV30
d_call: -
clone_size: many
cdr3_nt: TGTGCCTGGAGTGACGGATTCCTTAGTGGGAATGAGCAGTTCTTC
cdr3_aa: CAWSDGFLSGNEQFF

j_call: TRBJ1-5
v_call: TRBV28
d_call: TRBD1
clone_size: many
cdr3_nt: TGTGCCAGCAGTGCGGGACAGGGGGGCAGTCAGCCCCAGCATTTT
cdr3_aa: CASSAGQGGSQPQHF

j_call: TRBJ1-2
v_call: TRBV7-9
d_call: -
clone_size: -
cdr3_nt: TGTGCCAGCAGCTTAGAAAGCGGTAGGGCGGCTATCTATGGCTACACCTTC
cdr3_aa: CASSLESGRAAIYGYTF

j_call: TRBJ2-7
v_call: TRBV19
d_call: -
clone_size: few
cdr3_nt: TGTGCCAGTAGTATTTCGGGGGACTCCTACGAGCAGTACTTC
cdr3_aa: CASSISGDSYEQYF

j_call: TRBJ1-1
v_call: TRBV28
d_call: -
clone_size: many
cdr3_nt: TGTGCCATCTCTGGGCAGGCGGAAACGGGAGCTTTCTTT
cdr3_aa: CAISGQAETGAFF

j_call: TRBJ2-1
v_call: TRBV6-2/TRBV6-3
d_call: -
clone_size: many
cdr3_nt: TGTGCCAGCAGCTCAGGGTTAAATGAGCAGTTCTTC
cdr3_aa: CASSSGLNEQFF

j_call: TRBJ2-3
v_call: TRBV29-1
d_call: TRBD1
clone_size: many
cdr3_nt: TGCAGCGTTTCCAGGACAGGGAAGGATACGCAGTATTTT
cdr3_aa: CSVSRTGKDTQYF

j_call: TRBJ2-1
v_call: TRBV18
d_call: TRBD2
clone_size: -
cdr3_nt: TGTGCCAGCTCAAAAGCGGGAATGGGTAATGAGCAGTTCTTC
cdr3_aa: CASSKAGMGNEQFF

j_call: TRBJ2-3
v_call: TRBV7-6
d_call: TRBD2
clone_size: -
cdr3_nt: TGTGCCAGCAGCTTAGGTAGTAGCGGGAGGACAGATACGCAGTATTTT
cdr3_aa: CASSLGSSGRTDTQYF

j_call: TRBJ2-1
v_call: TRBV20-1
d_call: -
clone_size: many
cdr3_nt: TGCAGTGCTAGCGGAGGGTCCTACAATGAGCAGTTCTTC
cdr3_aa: CSASGGSYNEQFF

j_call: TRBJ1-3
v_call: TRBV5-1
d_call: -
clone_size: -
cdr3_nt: TGCGCCAGCATCTTGGGAGTCCCGGGGGCGGACACCATATATTTT
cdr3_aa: CASILGVPGADTIYF

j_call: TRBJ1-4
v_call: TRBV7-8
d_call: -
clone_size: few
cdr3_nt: TGTGCCAGCACCATAAAAGGGGGAGGCAGAGGACGCGAAAAACTGTTTTTT
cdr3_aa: CASTIKGGGRGREKLFF

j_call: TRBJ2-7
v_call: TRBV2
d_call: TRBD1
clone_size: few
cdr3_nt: TGTGCCAGCACATCCGGGGACAGGGGCTACGAGCAGTACTTC
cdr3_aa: CASTSGDRGYEQYF

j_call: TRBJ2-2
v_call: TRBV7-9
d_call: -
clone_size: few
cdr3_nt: TGTGCCAGCAGCTTAGTGCCCAGCACCGGGGAGCTGTTTTTT
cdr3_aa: CASSLVPSTGELFF

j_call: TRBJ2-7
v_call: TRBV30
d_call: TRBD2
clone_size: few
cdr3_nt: TGTGCCTGGAGTACGGGACTACGAGGTGCCTACGAGCAGTACTTC
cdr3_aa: CAWSTGLRGAYEQYF

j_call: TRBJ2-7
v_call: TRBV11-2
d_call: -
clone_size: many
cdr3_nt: TGTGCCAGCAGCTTAATGGGAAACGAGCAGTACTTC
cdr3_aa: CASSLMGNEQYF

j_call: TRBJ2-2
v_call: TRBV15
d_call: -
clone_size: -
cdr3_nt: TGTGCCACCCCCAGCACCAATACCACCGGGGAGCTGTTTTTT
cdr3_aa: CATPSTNTTGELFF

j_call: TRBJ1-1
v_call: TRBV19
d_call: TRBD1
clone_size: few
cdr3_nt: TGTGCCAGCCGACAGGGGGAAACTGAAGCTTTCTTT
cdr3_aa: CASRQGETEAFF